The entry below describes one TCR beta chain. This clone was recorded only once. Its antigen is still unknown. The input lacks base qualities; no much larger clone sits a single base away. V is clipped by 0 bases and J by 6 bases, and the sequence between their germline boundaries is 13 bases long. The CDR1 and CDR2 encoded by the germline V gene are SGDLS and YYNGEE. Inclusive of the bounding cysteine and phenylalanine, the CDR3 is 15 residues long. Of all the DNA, just the CDR3 is kept, 45 bases in frame from base 1. The data were taken from a study of blood T cell repertoires in COVID-19 (dated by TCRdb to about 2020). Background for the entire study: Samples covering the acute and convalescent phases of COVID-19 were provided by collaborators in the United States, Italy and Spain. The prospective study material was composed of cDNA or gDNA derived from T cells, B-cell-depleted T cells, or PBMCs. Subjects who had been exposed to COVID-19, were actively infected with it, or had recovered from it provided the deeply sampled blood TCRbeta repertoires that made up the dataset. The repertoires were released in a freely available public database meant as a resource for research on the immune response to SARS-CoV-2. Samples were obtained from the ongoing ImmuneRACE study (first 160 participants) and from about 1,300 subjects provided by 6 global collaborators. Sample metadata almost always included a de-identified subject ID, COVID-19 status, age in years and sex. HLA class I and class II types, where available, came from metadata supplied by the sample provider rather than from assay-based typing.

The research as a whole found: The amount of clinical and demographic metadata varied by source and participant and was provided uncurated.

The immunoSEQ Assay, a bias-controlled multiplex PCR, was used to amplify TCRbeta CDR3 regions from genomic DNA. In the authors' own workflow: The number of nucleated cells in each sample was estimated from the amplification of reference gene primers within the assay. Sequence reads were collapsed and filtered to measure the absolute abundance of every unique TCRbeta CDR3 rearrangement. For each sample, productive Simpson clonality was calculated as the square root of Simpson's diversity index across productive rearrangements. TCRdb mirrors the immuneACCESS table, restricted to in-frame sequences. Some clones are absent from its copies; in checked studies, under half trace to an unresolved V gene, and the reason for the others is unknown. V and J calls and clone size are copied from that table; D and trimming were computed from the DNA. The table for this sample lists more than 300,000 clones; roughly 90% of them were counted only once. The top ten clones comprise around 9% of the sample.

Enrolling through a virtual design, the prospective study's participants ranged in age from roughly 18 to 89 years and lived across roughly 24 United States geographic areas. In the prospective study, participants were assigned to cohorts based on the clinical history participants reported in a screening survey and a study questionnaire. Recovered participants in ImmuneRACE Cohort 3 were defined as having two consecutive negative NP/OP PCR tests, clearance from a healthcare professional, or resolution of symptoms. Mobile phlebotomists in the prospective study collected whole blood, serum and a nasopharyngeal or oropharyngeal swab from every participant. Additional blood draws and questionnaires over an approximately two-month period could optionally be provided by prospective study participants. Prospective study blood samples were shipped either frozen or at room temperature before DNA extraction.

The sample taken for sequencing was PBMCs or T cells enriched from blood (not recorded which). The receptor comes from a woman aged 25 to 39 who had recovered from COVID-19. The sequence links TRBV9 to TRBJ2-1; tentative D gene TRBD2, with 5 bases matching. The nucleotide sequence reads TGTGCCAGCAGCGTAGCAGCAAGGGCGGGCAATGAGCAGTTCTTC. The resulting protein is CASSVAARAGNEQFF. The CDR3, completed at both ends by the reference TRBV9 and TRBJ2-1 genes, gives the full variable domain DSGVTQTPKHLITATGQRVTLRCSPRSGDLSVYWYQQSLDQGLQFLIQYYNGEERAKGNILERFSAQQFPDLHSELNLSSLELGDSALYFCASSVAARAGNEQFFGPGTRLTVL.